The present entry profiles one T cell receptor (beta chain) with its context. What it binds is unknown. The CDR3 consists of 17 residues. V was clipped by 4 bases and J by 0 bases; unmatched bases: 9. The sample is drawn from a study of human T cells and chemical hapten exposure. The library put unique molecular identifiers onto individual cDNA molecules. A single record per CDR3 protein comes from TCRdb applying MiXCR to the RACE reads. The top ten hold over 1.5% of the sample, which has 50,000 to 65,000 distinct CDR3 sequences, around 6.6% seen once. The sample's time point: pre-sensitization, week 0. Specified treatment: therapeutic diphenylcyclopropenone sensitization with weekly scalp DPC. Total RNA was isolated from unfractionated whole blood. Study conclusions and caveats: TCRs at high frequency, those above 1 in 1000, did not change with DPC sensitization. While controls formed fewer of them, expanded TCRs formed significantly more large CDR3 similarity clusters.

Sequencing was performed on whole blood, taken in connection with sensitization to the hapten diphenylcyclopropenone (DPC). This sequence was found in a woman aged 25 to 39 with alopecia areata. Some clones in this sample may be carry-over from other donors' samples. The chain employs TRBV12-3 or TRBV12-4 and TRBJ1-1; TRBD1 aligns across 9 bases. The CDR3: CASSSAQTGGMNTEAFF. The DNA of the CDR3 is TGTGCCAGCAGTTCGGCTCAGACAGGGGGGATGAACACTGAAGCTTTCTTT.